This T cell receptor beta chain was observed in a study of T cells in Graves' hyperthyroidism and ophthalmopathy. Study context: Peripheral blood specimens were obtained at initial diagnosis, prior to any treatment.

TCR beta CDR3 regions were amplified from RNA. In the first-round RT-PCR of the TCR CDR3, the HTBI primer set was used. TCRdb ran MiXCR on the multiplex PCR reads and lists one entry per CDR3 protein. The table shows 130,000 to 150,000 distinct CDR3 sequences, with roughly 23% occurring only once. This clonotype was observed many times. As yet, its antigen is unknown. General study findings and limits: Appearing also in blood were most of the thyroid clonotypes expanded above 0.001.

The CDR3 contains 13 residues. V was trimmed by 7 bases and J by 4 bases, leaving 13 bases between them. J is TRBJ1-2 and V is TRBV12-3 or TRBV12-4; D is possibly TRBD1 (6 bases). Source material: blood. The sequence was obtained from a woman aged 50 to 60 with Graves' hyperthyroidism that later progressed to Graves' ophthalmopathy. CDR3 amino acids: CASNLGGTYGYTF. Here the CDR3 DNA reads TGTGCCAGCAACCTAGGGGGAACCTATGGCTACACCTTC.